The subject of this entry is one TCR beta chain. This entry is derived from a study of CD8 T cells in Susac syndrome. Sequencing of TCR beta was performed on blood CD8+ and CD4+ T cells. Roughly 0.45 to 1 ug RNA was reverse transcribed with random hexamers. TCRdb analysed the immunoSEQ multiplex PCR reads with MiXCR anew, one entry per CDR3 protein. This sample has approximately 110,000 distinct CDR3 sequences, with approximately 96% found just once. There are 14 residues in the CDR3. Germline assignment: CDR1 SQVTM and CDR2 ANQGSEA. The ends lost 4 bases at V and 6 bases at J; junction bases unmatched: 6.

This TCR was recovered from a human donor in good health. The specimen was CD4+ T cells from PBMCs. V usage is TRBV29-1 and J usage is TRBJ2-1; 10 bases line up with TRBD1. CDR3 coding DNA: TGCAGCGTTGGGGGGACAGGGGAGGGCAATGAGCAGTTCTTC. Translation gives CSVGGTGEGNEQFF.